Only a few counts were recorded for the clone carrying this T cell receptor (beta chain). Its cognate antigen is unknown. Regarding the study as a whole: Tumor-infiltrating Treg TCR alpha and beta sequences overlapped most with tumor naive CD4+ T cells, then blood naive. The TCR gene usage of tumor memory CD4+ T cells clustered together with blood and lymph node memory CD4+ cells and with lymph node naive CD4+ cells.

Semi-nested PCR with Nested Universal Primer A followed constant-region reverse priming of full-length variable regions. From the 5' RACE reads, TCRdb called clonotypes with MiXCR, one entry per CDR3 protein. The data contain tens of thousands of distinct CDR3 sequences, approximately 26% of them singletons. This CDR3 is 12 amino acids long. V lost 7 bases, J lost 1 base, and 7 bases lay in between. CDR1 is SEHNR, CDR2 FQNEAQ, per germline (reference sequence). The sorted Tregs were CD4+CD25+CD127-/low cells. The clonotype was recovered from a female donor with breast cancer. The chain couples TRBV7-9 to TRBJ1-1; D unclear. Material: tumor-infiltrating Tregs sorted from the breast tumor. Here the CDR3 DNA reads TGTGCCAGCAAAGCCGGGAACACTGAAGCTTTCTTT. This gives the protein CASKAGNTEAFF. Together with reference TRBV7-9 and TRBJ1-1, the CDR3 gives the full variable domain: DTGVSQNPRHKITKRGQNVTFRCDPISEHNRLYWYRQTLGQGPEFLTYFQNEAQLEKSRLLSDRFSAERPKGSFSTLEIQRTEQGDSAMYLCASKAGNTEAFFGQGTRLTVV.